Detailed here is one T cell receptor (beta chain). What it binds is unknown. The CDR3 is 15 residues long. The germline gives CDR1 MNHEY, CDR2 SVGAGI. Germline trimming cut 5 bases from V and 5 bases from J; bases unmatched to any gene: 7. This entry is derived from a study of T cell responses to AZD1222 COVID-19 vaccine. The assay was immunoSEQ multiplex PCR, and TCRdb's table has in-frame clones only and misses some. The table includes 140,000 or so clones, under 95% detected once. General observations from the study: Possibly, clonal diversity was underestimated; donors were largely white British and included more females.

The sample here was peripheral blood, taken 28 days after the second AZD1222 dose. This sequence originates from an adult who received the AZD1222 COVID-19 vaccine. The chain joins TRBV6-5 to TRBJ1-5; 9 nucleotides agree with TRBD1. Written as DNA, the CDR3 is TGTGCCAGCAGTAATCGACAGGGGGGCCATCAGCCCCAGCATTTT. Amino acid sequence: CASSNRQGGHQPQHF.